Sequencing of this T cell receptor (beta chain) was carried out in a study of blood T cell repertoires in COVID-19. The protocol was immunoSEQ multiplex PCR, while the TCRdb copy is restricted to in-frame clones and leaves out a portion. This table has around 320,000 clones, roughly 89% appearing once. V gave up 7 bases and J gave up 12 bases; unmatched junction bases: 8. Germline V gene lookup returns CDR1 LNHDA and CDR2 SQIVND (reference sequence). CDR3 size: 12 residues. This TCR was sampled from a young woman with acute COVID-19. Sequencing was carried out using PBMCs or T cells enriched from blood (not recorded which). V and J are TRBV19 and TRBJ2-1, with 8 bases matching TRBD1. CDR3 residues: CASTLGQGRQFF. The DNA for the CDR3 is TGTGCCAGTACCCTAGGACAGGGCCGGCAGTTCTTC.